These 24 T cell receptor beta chains originate from one sample sequenced in a study of blood T cell repertoires in COVID-19. Measured with immunoSEQ multiplex PCR; TCRdb has only the in-frame clones, and not every one. Of around 120,000 clones listed, just under 85% are singletons. Sequenced input: peripheral blood. Receptors were obtained from a man between 65 and 85 years old with active or convalescent COVID-19.

The genes are TRBV10-1 and TRBJ2-1; 7 nucleotides match TRBD1. Germline V gene data show CDR1 as WNHNN and CDR2 as SYGVQD (reference sequence). The CDR3 consists of 13 residues. The junction had 3 bases not matched to a gene; V was cut back by 6 bases and J by 4 bases. The CDR3 DNA follows: TGCGCCAGCAGCTGGGACAGATACAATGAGCAGTTCTTC. This gives the protein CASSWDRYNEQFF.

This clone was counted between two and nine times. The chain has TRBV5-4 and TRBJ1-5; tentatively, D is TRBD1 (6 bases). This CDR3 region has 15 residues. Trimming took off 0 bases at V and 5 bases at J, with 12 bases between the two ends. Germline V gives CDR1 SGHNT, CDR2 YYREEE (reference sequence). The CDR3 is CASSLDRAPHQPQHF. CDR3 in DNA: TGTGCCAGCAGCTTGGACAGGGCACCTCATCAGCCCCAGCATTTT.

The CDR3 protein is CASKRSSGTHTRTDTQYF. The CDR3 DNA reads TGTGCCAGCAAGAGGTCTAGCGGGACACATACCCGCACAGATACGCAGTATTTT. This chain connects TRBV11-3 to TRBJ2-3; 9 bases agree with TRBD2. Germline V gene lookup returns CDR1 SGHNT and CDR2 YENEEA. Unmatched junction bases numbered 15, after V lost 7 bases and J lost 1 base. The CDR3 is made up of 18 amino acids. Together with reference TRBV11-3 and TRBJ2-3, the CDR3 gives the full variable domain: EAGVVQSPRYKIIEKKQPVAFWCNPISGHNTLYWYLQNLGQGPELLIRYENEEAVDDSQLPKDRFSAERLKGVDSTLKIQPAELGDSAVYLCASKRSSGTHTRTDTQYFGPGTRLTVL.

This clone has only a few counts. The chain combines TRBV10-3 with TRBJ2-1; D is possibly TRBD1 (6 bases). The V end was cut by 5 bases, the J end by 4 bases, with 15 bases between. The CDR3 is made up of 15 amino acids. Germline CDR1 reads ENHRY; CDR2 reads SYGVKD. CDR3 residues: CAISSGTRMYNEQFF. The CDR3 nucleotides read TGTGCCATCAGTTCCGGGACACGGATGTACAATGAGCAGTTCTTC.

The chain is built from TRBV11-2 and TRBJ2-1; possible D gene TRBD1, 5 bases. The CDR3 is 14 residues long. V shed 0 bases and J shed 3 bases, with 6 bases lying between them. Germline V gene sequence: CDR1 SGHAT, CDR2 FQNNGV. Here the CDR3 reads CASSLDDSYNEQFF. The CDR3 DNA reads TGTGCCAGCAGCTTAGATGACAGCTACAATGAGCAGTTCTTC. The full variable domain, with the rest looked up from reference TRBV11-2 and TRBJ2-1, is EAGVAQSPRYKIIEKRQSVAFWCNPISGHATLYWYQQILGQGPKLLIQFQNNGVVDDSQLPKDRFSAERLKGVDSTLKIQPAKLEDSAVYLCASSLDDSYNEQFFGPGTRLTVL.

J is TRBJ2-1 and V is TRBV7-2; D is unresolved. Germline V gives CDR1 SGHTA, CDR2 FQGNSA. V dropped 2 bases and J dropped 8 bases, with 7 bases sitting between them. The CDR3 runs 12 residues. This chain's CDR3 is CASSLLRDEQFF. The CDR3 coding sequence is TGTGCCAGCAGCTTACTCCGGGATGAGCAGTTCTTC.

The CDR3 loop reads CASRPGQGFSPLHF. Written as DNA, the CDR3 is TGTGCCAGCAGACCGGGACAGGGTTTTTCACCCCTCCACTTT. The chain uses TRBV2 and TRBJ1-6; 9 bases agree with TRBD1. This CDR3 spans 14 amino acids. In germline, CDR1 is SNHLY, CDR2 FYNNEI. With 6 bases clipped from V and 9 bases from J, the junction kept 6 bases outside the gene matches.

The V and J genes are TRBV19 and TRBJ1-1; D may be TRBD1 (6 bases). Germline V lookup: CDR1 LNHDA, CDR2 SQIVND (reference sequence). V shed 3 bases and J shed 5 bases, with 13 bases lying between them. The length of the CDR3 is 14 residues. CDR3 coding DNA: TGTGCCAGTAGTATGCCAGGGGTGGGGACTGAAGCTTTCTTT. Its protein product is CASSMPGVGTEAFF.

This chain joins TRBV5-1 and TRBJ2-7; 10 bases line up with TRBD1. There are 17 residues in the CDR3. CDR1 and CDR2 from the germline V gene are SGHRS and YFSETQ. J lost 5 bases, V lost 4 bases, and 15 bases had no gene match. In DNA, the CDR3 is TGCGCCAGCAGCCCGGAATTGTCCGGGACAGGGGTGGACGAGCAGTACTTC. Translation gives CASSPELSGTGVDEQYF. The complete variable domain, with remaining parts taken from reference TRBV5-1 and TRBJ2-7, reads KAGVTQTPRYLIKTRGQQVTLSCSPISGHRSVSWYQQTPGQGLQFLFEYFSETQRNKGNFPGRFSGRQFSNSRSEMNVSTLELGDSALYLCASSPELSGTGVDEQYFGPGTRLTVT.

The rearrangement joins TRBV11-2 to TRBJ1-1, with 7 bases identical to TRBD1. This CDR3 comprises 12 residues. Germline values: CDR1 SGHAT, CDR2 FQNNGV. Losses at the gene ends were 4 bases for V and 9 bases for J; bases not matched to a gene: 5. CDR3 sequence reads: CASSSRTGKAFF. DNA for the CDR3: TGTGCCAGCAGCTCTAGGACAGGTAAAGCTTTCTTT. Full variable domain (remainder filled in from reference TRBV11-2 and TRBJ1-1): EAGVAQSPRYKIIEKRQSVAFWCNPISGHATLYWYQQILGQGPKLLIQFQNNGVVDDSQLPKDRFSAERLKGVDSTLKIQPAKLEDSAVYLCASSSRTGKAFFGQGTRLTVV.

A remark on this clone: The same CDR3 can be traced to other DNA sequences in this sample. The genes are TRBV5-1 and TRBJ2-3; TRBD1 matches at 8 bases. Losses at the gene ends were 2 bases for V and 3 bases for J; bases not matched to a gene: 5. The CDR3 has 15 amino acids. The germline gives CDR1 SGHRS, CDR2 YFSETQ. CDR3 residues: CASSFGGDRTDTQYF. CDR3 nucleotides: TGCGCCAGCAGCTTTGGCGGGGACAGGACAGATACGCAGTATTTT. Variable domain in full (rest from reference TRBV5-1 and TRBJ2-3): KAGVTQTPRYLIKTRGQQVTLSCSPISGHRSVSWYQQTPGQGLQFLFEYFSETQRNKGNFPGRFSGRQFSNSRSEMNVSTLELGDSALYLCASSFGGDRTDTQYFGPGTRLTVL.

The chain combines TRBV6-6 with TRBJ2-7; perhaps TRBD1 as D (5 bases). Between the trimmed V and J ends, which lost 6 bases and 0 bases, there was a span of 12 bases. This CDR3 spans 14 amino acids. The germline gives CDR1 MNHNY, CDR2 SVGAGI (reference sequence). DNA for the CDR3: TGTGCCAGCAGCAATCGACAGAGCTCCTACGAGCAGTACTTC. This sequence encodes CASSNRQSSYEQYF.

A single count supports this clone. The V gene is TRBV6-2 or TRBV6-3, the J gene TRBJ1-1; D is possibly TRBD1 (6 bases). V lost 4 bases and J lost 0, with 12 bases in between. CDR3 length: 15 residues. Germline CDR1 and CDR2: MNHEY and SVGEGT. The DNA for the CDR3 is TGTGCCAGCAGTTCCGACAGGAGCATGAACACTGAAGCTTTCTTT. Translated, it gives CASSSDRSMNTEAFF.

The CDR3 is CATSRGLAGGYEQYF. The CDR3 nucleotides read TGTGCCACCAGCAGAGGCTTAGCGGGAGGTTACGAGCAGTACTTC. The chain couples TRBV15 to TRBJ2-7, with 10 bases identical to TRBD2. CDR3 size: 15 residues. Germline V gene data show CDR1 as LNHNV and CDR2 as YYDKDF (reference sequence). Trimming cost V 1 base and J 4 bases; bases outside gene matches: 4.

This clone has only a few counts. The gene calls are TRBV18 and TRBJ1-2, with 7 bases aligning to TRBD1. This CDR3 comprises 13 residues. CDR1 is KGHSH and CDR2 is LQKENI in the germline V gene. V shed 6 bases and J 3 bases; nucleotides not matched to a gene: 4. For the CDR3, the DNA is TGTGCCAGCTCGATCGGACAGGACTATGGCTACACCTTC. Its translation is CASSIGQDYGYTF.

The chain uses TRBV19 and TRBJ1-2, with D unclear. Trimming removed 0 bases from V and 8 bases from J, with 13 bases in between. The CDR3 consists of 14 residues. CDR1 LNHDA and CDR2 SQIVND come from the germline V gene (reference sequence). In DNA form, the CDR3 reads TGTGCCAGTAGTATAGATACCGCGCGGAGCGGCTACACCTTC. Its protein product is CASSIDTARSGYTF.

V and J are TRBV6-6 and TRBJ2-2; D not resolved. CDR3 length: 13 residues. The V end lost 5 bases, the J end lost 5 bases, and 9 bases lay between the germline ends. Germline V gene lookup returns CDR1 MNHNY and CDR2 SVGAGI (reference sequence). The CDR3 DNA reads as TGTGCCAGCAGTGCCCAGGTGACCGGGGAGCTGTTTTTT. Its translation: CASSAQVTGELFF.

The V call is TRBV6-5, the J call TRBJ1-6; D perhaps matches TRBD1 (6 bases). With 6 bases removed from V and 6 bases from J, the gap between germline ends came to 9 bases. The CDR3 is made up of 13 amino acids. The V gene's germline CDR1 is MNHEY and CDR2 SVGAGI. Written as DNA, the CDR3 is TGTGCCAGCAGCTTGGACAGTAATTCACCCCTCCACTTT. Residues: CASSLDSNSPLHF.

This chain links TRBV19 with TRBJ1-1; D remains unclear. The germline V and J ends were trimmed by 7 bases and 5 bases, with 14 bases remaining between them. Germline loops: CDR1 LNHDA, CDR2 SQIVND (reference sequence). There are 13 residues in the CDR3. CDR3 amino acids: CASILRVGTEAFF. In DNA, the CDR3 is TGTGCCAGTATCCTCCGGGTTGGGACTGAAGCTTTCTTT. Full variable domain (outside the CDR3, taken from reference TRBV19 and TRBJ1-1): DGGITQSPKYLFRKEGQNVTLSCEQNLNHDAMYWYRQDPGQGLRLIYYSQIVNDFQKGDIAEGYSVSREKKESFPLTVTSAQKNPTAFYLCASILRVGTEAFFGQGTRLTVV.

The V gene is TRBV19, the J gene TRBJ2-1; the D is unclear. Trimming removed 4 bases from V and 5 bases from J, with 3 bases in between. The CDR3 sequence is 11 residues long. Germline assignment: CDR1 LNHDA and CDR2 SQIVND (reference sequence). The CDR3 is CASSSNNEQFF. CDR3 bases: TGTGCCAGTAGTAGTAACAATGAGCAGTTCTTC.

This clone was seen just once. This chain uses TRBV18 with TRBJ2-5, with D maybe TRBD2 (6 bases). The V end lost 2 bases, the J end lost 4 bases, and 17 bases lay between the germline ends. The CDR3 sequence is 16 residues long. Looked up from germline, CDR1 is KGHSH and CDR2 is LQKENI. The CDR3 sequence is CASSPTSRGGGETQYF. The CDR3 DNA sequence: TGTGCCAGCTCACCAACATCAAGGGGAGGTGGAGAGACCCAGTACTTC.

V and J are TRBV7-6 and TRBJ2-5, with D unclear. Germline assignment: CDR1 SGHVS and CDR2 FNYEAQ. V shed 4 bases and J shed 2 bases, with 20 bases lying between them. The CDR3 has 17 amino acids. The CDR3 is CASSSLPTGGAQETQYF. In DNA, the CDR3 is TGTGCCAGCAGCTCTTTGCCAACCGGCGGTGCACAAGAGACCCAGTACTTC.

This clone was seen only once. The V call is TRBV18, the J call TRBJ2-1; 12 bases match TRBD1. This CDR3 has 17 amino acids. V gave up 2 bases and J gave up 6 bases; unmatched junction bases: 8. Germline CDR1 reads KGHSH; CDR2 reads LQKENI. The CDR3 DNA is TGTGCCAGCTCACCAGTTCTTATGGGACAGGGGGCCAATGAGCAGTTCTTC. It specifies CASSPVLMGQGANEQFF.

The genes are TRBV7-9 and TRBJ1-1; no clear D. V gave up 5 bases and J gave up 4 bases, with 23 bases separating them. This CDR3 has 17 amino acids. Germline lookup yields CDR1 SEHNR and CDR2 FQNEAQ (reference sequence). CDR3 sequence reads: CASSPMPVRELGTEAFF. CDR3 bases: TGTGCCAGCAGCCCAATGCCGGTTCGGGAATTGGGCACTGAAGCTTTCTTT.